At least ten counts were recorded for the clone carrying this TCR beta chain. Its antigen is as yet unknown. Germline V gene sequence: CDR1 SGHTA, CDR2 FQGNSA. The junction had 11 bases not matched to a gene; V was cut back by 5 bases and J by 7 bases. The CDR3 totals 15 residues. This sample is part of a study of T cell repertoires in cytomegalovirus infection. Study context: From public TCR beta signatures came an indication of both CMV infection and matching HLA type. Study outcomes and limitations: The study identified carriers of CMV plus the relevant HLA from cumulative public TCR beta family frequency. CMV-specific TCR beta clonotypes restricted by HLA-C were the ones dominating the ex vivo response.

TCRdb re-derived calls from the reads in MiXCR, one entry per CDR3 protein. The sample has about 260,000 distinct CDR3 sequences, around 9% seen once. The genes are TRBV7-2 and TRBJ2-7, with 10 positions matching TRBD2. Sequenced: PBMCs. The origin of this receptor is a human donor in good health (CMV status not recorded). Some clones in this sample may be carry-over from other donors' samples. CDR3 loop: CASSPQLAGLGEQYF. CDR3 DNA: TGTGCCAGCAGCCCGCAACTAGCGGGACTGGGGGAGCAGTACTTC.